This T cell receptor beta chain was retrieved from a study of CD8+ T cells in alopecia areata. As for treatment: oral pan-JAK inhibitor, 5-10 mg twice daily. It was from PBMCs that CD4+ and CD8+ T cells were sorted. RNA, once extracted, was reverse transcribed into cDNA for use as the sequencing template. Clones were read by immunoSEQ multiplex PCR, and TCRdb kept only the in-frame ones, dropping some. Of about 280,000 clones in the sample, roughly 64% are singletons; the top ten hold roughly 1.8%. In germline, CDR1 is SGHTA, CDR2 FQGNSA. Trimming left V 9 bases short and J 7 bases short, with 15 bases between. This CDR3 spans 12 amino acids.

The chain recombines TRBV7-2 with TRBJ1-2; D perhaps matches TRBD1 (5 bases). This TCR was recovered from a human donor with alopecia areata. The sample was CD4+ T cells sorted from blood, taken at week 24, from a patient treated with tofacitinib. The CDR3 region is CARPWGDSGYTF. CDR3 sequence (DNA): TGTGCCAGACCCTGGGGGGATAGTGGCTACACCTTC.